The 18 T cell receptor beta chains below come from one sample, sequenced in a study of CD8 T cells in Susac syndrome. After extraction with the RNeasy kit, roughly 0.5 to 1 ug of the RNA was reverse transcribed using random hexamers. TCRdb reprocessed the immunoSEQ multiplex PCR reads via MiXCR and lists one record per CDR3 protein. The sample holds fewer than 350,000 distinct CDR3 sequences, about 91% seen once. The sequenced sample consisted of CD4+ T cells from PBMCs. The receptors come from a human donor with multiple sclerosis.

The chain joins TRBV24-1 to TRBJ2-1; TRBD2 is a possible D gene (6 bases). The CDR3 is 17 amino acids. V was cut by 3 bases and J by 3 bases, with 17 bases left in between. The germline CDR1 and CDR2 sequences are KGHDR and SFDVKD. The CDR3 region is CATSDKRTTSFYNEQFF. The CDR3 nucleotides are TGTGCCACCAGTGATAAAAGGACTACCTCCTTCTACAATGAGCAGTTCTTC.

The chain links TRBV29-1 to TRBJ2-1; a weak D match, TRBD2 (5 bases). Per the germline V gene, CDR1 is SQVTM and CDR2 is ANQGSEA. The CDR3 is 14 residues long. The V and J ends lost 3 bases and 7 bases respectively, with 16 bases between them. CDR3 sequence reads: CSVEARVAWNEQFF. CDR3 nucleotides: TGCAGCGTTGAGGCGAGGGTGGCTTGGAATGAGCAGTTCTTC.

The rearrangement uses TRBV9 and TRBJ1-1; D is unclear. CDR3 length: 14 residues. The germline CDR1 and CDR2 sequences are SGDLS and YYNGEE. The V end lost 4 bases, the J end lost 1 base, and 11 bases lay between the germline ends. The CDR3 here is CASSPRHTNTEAFF. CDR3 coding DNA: TGTGCCAGCAGCCCGAGACATACGAACACTGAAGCTTTCTTT.

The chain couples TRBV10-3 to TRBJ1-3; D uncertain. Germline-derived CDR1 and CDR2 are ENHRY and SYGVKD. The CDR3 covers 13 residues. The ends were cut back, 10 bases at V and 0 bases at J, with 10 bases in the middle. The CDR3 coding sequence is TGTGCCACTACGGATGTCTCTGGAAACACCATATATTTT. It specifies CATTDVSGNTIYF.

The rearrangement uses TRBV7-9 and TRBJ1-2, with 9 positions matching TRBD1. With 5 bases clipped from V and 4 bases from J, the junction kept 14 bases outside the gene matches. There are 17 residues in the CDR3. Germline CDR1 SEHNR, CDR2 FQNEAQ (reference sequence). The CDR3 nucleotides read TGTGCCAGCAGCCAGCTTAAAGGGACAGGGAGCTTCTATGGCTACACCTTC. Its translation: CASSQLKGTGSFYGYTF.

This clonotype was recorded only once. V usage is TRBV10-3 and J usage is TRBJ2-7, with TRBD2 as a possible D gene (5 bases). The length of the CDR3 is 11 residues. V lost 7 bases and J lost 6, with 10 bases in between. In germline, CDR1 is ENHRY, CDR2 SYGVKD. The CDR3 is CAIKGEGEQYF. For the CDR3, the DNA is TGTGCCATCAAGGGAGAGGGCGAGCAGTACTTC.

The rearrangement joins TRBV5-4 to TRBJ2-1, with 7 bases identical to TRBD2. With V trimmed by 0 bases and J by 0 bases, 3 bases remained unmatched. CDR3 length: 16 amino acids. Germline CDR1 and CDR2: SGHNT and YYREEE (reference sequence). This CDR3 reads CASSLDLADSYNEQFF. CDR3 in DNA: TGTGCCAGCAGCTTGGACCTAGCGGACTCCTACAATGAGCAGTTCTTC.

The CDR3 here is CATSGNRGQNYGYTF. The CDR3 DNA reads as TGTGCCACCAGTGGCAACAGGGGGCAGAACTATGGCTACACCTTC. V is TRBV24-1 and J is TRBJ1-2; 9 bases align to TRBD1. Germline CDR1 and CDR2: KGHDR and SFDVKD. The CDR3 consists of 15 residues. After removal of 5 bases from V and 2 bases from J, the junction contained 5 bases not matched to a gene.

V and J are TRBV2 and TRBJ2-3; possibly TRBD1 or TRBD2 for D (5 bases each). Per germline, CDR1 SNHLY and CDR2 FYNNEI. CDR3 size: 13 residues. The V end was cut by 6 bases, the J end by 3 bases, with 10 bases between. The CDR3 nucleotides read TGTGCCAGCAGGGGGGTGGGGACAGATACGCAGTATTTT. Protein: CASRGVGTDTQYF.

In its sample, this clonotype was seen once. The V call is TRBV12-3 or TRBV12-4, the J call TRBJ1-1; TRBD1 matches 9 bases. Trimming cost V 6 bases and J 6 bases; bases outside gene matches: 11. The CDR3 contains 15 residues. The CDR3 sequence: CASRDRGRGLSEAFF. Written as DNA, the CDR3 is TGTGCCAGCAGGGACAGGGGTCGGGGGTTGTCTGAAGCTTTCTTT.

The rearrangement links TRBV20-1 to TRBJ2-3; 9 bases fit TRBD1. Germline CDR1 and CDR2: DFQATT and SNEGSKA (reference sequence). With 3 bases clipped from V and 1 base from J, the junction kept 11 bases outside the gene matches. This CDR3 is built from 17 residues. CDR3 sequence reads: CSARPSNRGQGTDTQYF. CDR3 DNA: TGCAGTGCTAGGCCCTCCAACAGGGGGCAGGGCACAGATACGCAGTATTTT.

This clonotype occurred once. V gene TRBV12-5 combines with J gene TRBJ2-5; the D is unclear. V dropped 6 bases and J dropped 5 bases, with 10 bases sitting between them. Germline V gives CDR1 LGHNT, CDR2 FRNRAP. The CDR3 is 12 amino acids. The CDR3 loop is CASGPPDETQYF. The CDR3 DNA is TGTGCTAGTGGCCCCCCTGACGAGACCCAGTACTTC.

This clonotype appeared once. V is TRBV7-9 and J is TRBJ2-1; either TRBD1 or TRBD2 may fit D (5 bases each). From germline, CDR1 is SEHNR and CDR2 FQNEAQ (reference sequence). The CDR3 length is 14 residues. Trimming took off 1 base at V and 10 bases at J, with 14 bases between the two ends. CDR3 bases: TGTGCCAGCAGCTTAGGAGGGGCCAATTGGGAGCAGTTCTTC. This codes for CASSLGGANWEQFF. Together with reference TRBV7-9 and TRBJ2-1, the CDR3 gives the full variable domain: DTGVSQNPRHKITKRGQNVTFRCDPISEHNRLYWYRQTLGQGPEFLTYFQNEAQLEKSRLLSDRFSAERPKGSFSTLEIQRTEQGDSAMYLCASSLGGANWEQFFGPGTRLTVL.

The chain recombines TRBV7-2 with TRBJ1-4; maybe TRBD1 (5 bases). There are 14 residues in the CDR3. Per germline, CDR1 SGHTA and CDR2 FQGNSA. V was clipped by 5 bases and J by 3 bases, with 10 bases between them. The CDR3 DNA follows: TGTGCCAGCAGCCCCAGGGCGGCTAATGAAAAACTGTTTTTT. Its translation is CASSPRAANEKLFF.

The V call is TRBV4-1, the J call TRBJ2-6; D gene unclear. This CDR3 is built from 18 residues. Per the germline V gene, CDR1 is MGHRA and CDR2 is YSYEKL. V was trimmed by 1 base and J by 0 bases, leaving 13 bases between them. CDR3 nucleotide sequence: TGCGCCAGCAGCCAAGCTGTTGTGAGACCCTCTGGGGCCAACGTCCTGACTTTC. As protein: CASSQAVVRPSGANVLTF.

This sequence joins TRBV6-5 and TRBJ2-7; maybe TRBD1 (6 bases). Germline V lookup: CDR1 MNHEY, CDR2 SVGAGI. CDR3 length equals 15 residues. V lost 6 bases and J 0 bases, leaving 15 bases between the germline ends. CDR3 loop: CASRKTGKSSYEQYF. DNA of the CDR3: TGTGCCAGCAGAAAAACAGGGAAAAGCTCCTACGAGCAGTACTTC.

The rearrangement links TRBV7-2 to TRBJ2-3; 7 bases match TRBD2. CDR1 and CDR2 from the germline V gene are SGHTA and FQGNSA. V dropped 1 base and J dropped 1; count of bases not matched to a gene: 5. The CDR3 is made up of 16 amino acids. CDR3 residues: CASSLVGRGGTDTQYF. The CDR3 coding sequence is TGTGCCAGCAGCTTAGTTGGGAGGGGCGGCACAGATACGCAGTATTTT.

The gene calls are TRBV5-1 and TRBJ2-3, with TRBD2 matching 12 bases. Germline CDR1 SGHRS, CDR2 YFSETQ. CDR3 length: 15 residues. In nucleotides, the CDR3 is TGCGCTTCAAAGCCCGGAGGGACTAGCGGGGATACGCAGTATTTT. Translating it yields CASKPGGTSGDTQYF.